Following are 2 T cell receptor beta chains from one sample sequenced in a study of identical twins. TCRdb analysed the 5' RACE reads with MiXCR anew, one entry per CDR3 protein. The table shows approximately 600,000 distinct CDR3 sequences, with around a tenth occurring only once. These records were also assigned to another study, of yellow fever vaccine responses in identical twins.

Sequences were obtained from PBMCs. The receptors were gathered from a woman aged 18 to 35 in good health.

This clonotype has only a few counts. The CDR3 spells CSANFQGADTQYF. CDR3 DNA sequence: TGCAGTGCTAATTTTCAGGGTGCAGATACGCAGTATTTT. This sequence joins TRBV20-1 and TRBJ2-3; TRBD1 is a possible D gene (5 bases). This CDR3 spans 13 amino acids. Germline V gene lookup returns CDR1 DFQATT and CDR2 SNEGSKA (reference sequence). V was clipped by 4 bases and J by 4 bases, with 12 bases between them.

This clonotype was picked up many times. The chain has TRBV7-2 and TRBJ2-3; D call uncertain. Germline CDR1 reads SGHTA; CDR2 reads FQGNSA. V lost 7 bases and J lost 6, with 8 bases in between. The CDR3 is made up of 11 amino acids. Here the CDR3 reads CASTPLDTQYF. In nucleotides, the CDR3 is TGTGCCAGCACCCCTTTGGATACGCAGTATTTT.